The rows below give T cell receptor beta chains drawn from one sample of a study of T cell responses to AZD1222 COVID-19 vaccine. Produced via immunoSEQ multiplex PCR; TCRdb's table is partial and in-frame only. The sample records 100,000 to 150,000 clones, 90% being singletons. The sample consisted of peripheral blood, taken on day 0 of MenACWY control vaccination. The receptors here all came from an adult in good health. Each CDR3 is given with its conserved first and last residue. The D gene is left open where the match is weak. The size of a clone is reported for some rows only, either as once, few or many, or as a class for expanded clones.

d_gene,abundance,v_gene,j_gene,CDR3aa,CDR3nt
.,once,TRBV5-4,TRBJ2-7,CASSLDWGAGEQYF,TGTGCCAGCAGCTTGGATTGGGGGGCTGGGGAGCAGTACTTC
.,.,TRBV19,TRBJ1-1,CASTTAMNTEAFF,TGTGCCAGCACGACAGCCATGAACACTGAAGCTTTCTTT
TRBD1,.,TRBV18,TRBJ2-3,CASSGQGSTDTQYF,TGTGCCAGTTCCGGACAGGGTAGCACAGATACGCAGTATTTT
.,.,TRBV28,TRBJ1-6,CASSFPLPGGNSPLHF,TGTGCCAGCAGTTTTCCTCTGCCCGGGGGTAATTCACCCCTCCACTTT
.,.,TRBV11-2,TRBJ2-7,CASSSLPGDSYEQYF,TGTGCCAGCAGCTCCTTACCGGGAGACTCCTACGAGCAGTACTTC
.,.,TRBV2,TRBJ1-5,CASSPGRGIGQPQHF,TGTGCCAGCAGCCCCGGCAGGGGAATAGGTCAGCCCCAGCATTTT
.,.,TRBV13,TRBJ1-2,CASTRGSHPYGYTF,TGTGCCAGCACGAGGGGTAGCCATCCCTATGGCTACACCTTC
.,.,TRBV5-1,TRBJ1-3,CASRAWGGGNTIYF,TGCGCCAGCAGAGCTTGGGGAGGTGGAAACACCATATATTTT
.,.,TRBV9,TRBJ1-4,CASRGTGSQKLFF,TGTGCCAGCAGGGGTACAGGGTCGCAAAAACTGTTTTTT
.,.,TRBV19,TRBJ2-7,CASSIAGDNTYEQYF,TGTGCCAGTAGTATAGCCGGGGACAATACCTACGAGCAGTACTTC
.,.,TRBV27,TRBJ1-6,CASSFLARGAYNSPLHF,TGTGCCAGCAGTTTCCTTGCTCGGGGCGCCTATAATTCACCCCTCCACTTT
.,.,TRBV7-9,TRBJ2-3,CASSLGREFNTDTQYF,TGTGCCAGCAGCTTAGGGAGAGAGTTCAACACAGATACGCAGTATTTT
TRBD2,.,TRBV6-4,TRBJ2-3,CASSEAGGTDTQYF,TGTGCCAGCAGTGAAGCGGGAGGCACAGATACGCAGTATTTT
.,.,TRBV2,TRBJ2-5,CASTGGLQETQYF,TGTGCCAGCACTGGGGGTTTGCAAGAGACCCAGTACTTC
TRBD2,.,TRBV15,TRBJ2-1,CATSGRTSGNNEQFF,TGTGCCACCAGCGGACGGACTAGCGGCAACAATGAGCAGTTCTTC
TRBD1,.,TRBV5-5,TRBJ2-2,CASTHRTGNTGELFF,TGTGCCAGCACCCACAGGACAGGGAACACCGGGGAGCTGTTTTTT
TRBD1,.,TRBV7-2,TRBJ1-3,CASSSEAGGVGNTIYF,TGTGCCAGCAGCTCTGAGGCAGGGGGCGTAGGTAACACCATATATTTT
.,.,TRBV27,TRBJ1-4,CASSFGATNEKLFF,TGTGCCAGCAGTTTTGGAGCAACTAATGAAAAACTGTTTTTT
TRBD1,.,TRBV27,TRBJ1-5,CASSDRGGNQPQHF,TGTGCCAGCAGTGACAGGGGTGGAAATCAGCCCCAGCATTTT
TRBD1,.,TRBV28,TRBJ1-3,CASRESSGGSGNTIYF,TGTGCCAGCAGGGAATCTTCAGGGGGCTCTGGAAACACCATATATTTT
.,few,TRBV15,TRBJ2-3,CATSRGDTFIDTQYF,TGTGCCACCAGCAGAGGAGATACATTTATAGATACGCAGTATTTT
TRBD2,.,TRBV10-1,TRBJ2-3,CASSDGGGLPGLTDTQYF,TGCGCCAGCAGTGACGGGGGGGGACTACCGGGCCTCACAGATACGCAGTATTTT
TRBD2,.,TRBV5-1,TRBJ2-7,CASSLVPSGSSSSYEQYF,TGCGCCAGCAGCTTGGTTCCTAGCGGGAGTTCAAGCTCCTACGAGCAGTACTTC
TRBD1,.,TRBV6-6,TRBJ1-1,CASKTGGGTEAFF,TGTGCCAGCAAAACAGGGGGCGGTACTGAAGCTTTCTTT
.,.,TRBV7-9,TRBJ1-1,CASNVVLNTEAFF,TGTGCCAGCAACGTGGTCCTGAACACTGAAGCTTTCTTT
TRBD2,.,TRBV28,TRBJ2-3,CASGSSGSSDTQYF,TGTGCCAGCGGTTCTAGCGGGAGTTCAGATACGCAGTATTTT
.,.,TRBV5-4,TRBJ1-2,CASSPYQGNYGYTF,TGTGCCAGCAGCCCCTACCAGGGGAACTATGGCTACACCTTC
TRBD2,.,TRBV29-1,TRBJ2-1,CSVHSGGPDNEQFF,TGCAGCGTCCATAGCGGGGGGCCGGACAATGAGCAGTTCTTC
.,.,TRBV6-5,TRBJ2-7,CASSPHRETYEQYF,TGTGCCAGCTCCCCCCATAGGGAGACCTACGAGCAGTACTTC
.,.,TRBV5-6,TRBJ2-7,CASSFRVRADEQYF,TGTGCCAGCAGCTTTCGTGTGCGAGCGGACGAGCAGTACTTC
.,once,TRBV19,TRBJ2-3,CASSSTRPDTQYF,TGTGCCAGTAGTTCAACTAGACCAGATACGCAGTATTTT
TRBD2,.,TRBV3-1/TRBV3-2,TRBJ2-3,CASSQGWTSKQDTQYF,TGTGCCAGCAGCCAAGGTTGGACTAGCAAGCAAGATACGCAGTATTTT
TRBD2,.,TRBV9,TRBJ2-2,CASSLGLAGRTGELFF,TGTGCCAGCAGCCTAGGACTAGCGGGACGCACCGGGGAGCTGTTTTTT
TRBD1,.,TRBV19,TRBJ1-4,CASSIGVRGREKLFF,TGTGCCAGTAGTATAGGCGTCAGGGGGCGAGAAAAACTGTTTTTT
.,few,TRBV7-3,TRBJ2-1,CASSGSSYNEQFF,TGTGCCAGCTCCGGGAGCTCCTACAATGAGCAGTTCTTC
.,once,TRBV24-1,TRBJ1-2,CATSETGNYGYTF,TGTGCCACCAGTGAAACAGGGAACTATGGCTACACCTTC
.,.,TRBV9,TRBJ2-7,CASSATGLSTYEQYF,TGTGCCAGCAGCGCGACAGGCCTATCTACCTACGAGCAGTACTTC
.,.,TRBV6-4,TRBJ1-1,CASHEIGVMNTEAFF,TGTGCCAGCCACGAGATAGGTGTGATGAACACTGAAGCTTTCTTT
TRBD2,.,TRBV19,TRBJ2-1,CASSIRAGVASYNEQFF,TGTGCCAGTAGTATTCGAGCGGGAGTCGCGTCCTACAATGAGCAGTTCTTC
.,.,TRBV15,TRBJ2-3,CATNDRLPDTQYF,TGTGCCACCAACGACAGGCTCCCAGATACGCAGTATTTT
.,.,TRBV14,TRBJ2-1,CASSLWGAMNEQFF,TGTGCCAGCAGCCTCTGGGGGGCGATGAATGAGCAGTTCTTC
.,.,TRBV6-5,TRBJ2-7,CASSSSGAPDEQYF,TGTGCCAGCAGTTCCTCCGGGGCACCCGACGAGCAGTACTTC